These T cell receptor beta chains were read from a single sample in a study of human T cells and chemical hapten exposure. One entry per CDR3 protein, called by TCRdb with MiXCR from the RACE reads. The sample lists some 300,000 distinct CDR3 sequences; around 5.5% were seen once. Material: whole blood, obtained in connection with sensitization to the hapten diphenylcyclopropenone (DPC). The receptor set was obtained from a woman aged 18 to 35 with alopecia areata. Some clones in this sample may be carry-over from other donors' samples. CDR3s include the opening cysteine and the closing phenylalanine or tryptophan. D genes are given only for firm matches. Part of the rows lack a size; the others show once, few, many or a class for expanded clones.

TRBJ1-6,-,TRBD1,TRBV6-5,CASSQYRGTGGNSPLHF,TGTGCCAGCAGTCAATACCGGGGGACAGGGGGAAATTCACCCCTCCACTTT
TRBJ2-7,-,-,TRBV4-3,CASSAQSAWAGEQYF,TGCGCCAGCAGCGCTCAATCTGCCTGGGCGGGCGAGCAGTACTTC
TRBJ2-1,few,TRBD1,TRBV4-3,CASSQDHRGNEQFF,TGCGCCAGCAGCCAAGACCACAGGGGCAATGAGCAGTTCTTC
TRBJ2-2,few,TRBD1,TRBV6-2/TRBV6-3,CASSSDRPNTGELFF,TGTGCCAGCAGCTCGGACAGGCCGAACACCGGGGAGCTGTTTTTT
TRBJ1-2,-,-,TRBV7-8,CASSSAGPTNYGYTF,TGTGCCAGCAGCTCAGCGGGACCGACTAACTATGGCTACACCTTC
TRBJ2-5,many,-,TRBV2,CASTRESLSYF,TGTGCCAGCACCCGGGAAAGTTTAAGCTACTTC
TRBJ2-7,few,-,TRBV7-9,CASSFPGASYEQYF,TGTGCCAGCAGCTTCCCCGGGGCCTCCTACGAGCAGTACTTC
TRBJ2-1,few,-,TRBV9,CASSEDRPTLYNEQFF,TGTGCCAGCAGCGAGGACAGACCCACCCTTTACAATGAGCAGTTCTTC
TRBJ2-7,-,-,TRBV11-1,CASSPRGAREQYF,TGTGCCAGCAGCCCGCGAGGCGCTCGGGAGCAGTACTTC
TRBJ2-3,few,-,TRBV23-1,CASSHGPGAYTDTQYF,TGCGCCAGCAGTCACGGGCCGGGGGCTTACACAGATACGCAGTATTTT
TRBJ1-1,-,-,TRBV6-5,CASKKSGITEAFF,TGTGCCAGTAAGAAGTCAGGTATTACTGAAGCTTTCTTT
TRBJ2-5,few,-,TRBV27,CASSFSWDQETQYF,TGTGCCAGCAGTTTTAGTTGGGATCAAGAGACCCAGTACTTC
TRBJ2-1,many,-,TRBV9,CASSVEVILAEVPDFDEQFF,TGTGCCAGCAGCGTAGAGGTCATCCTGGCTGAAGTCCCCGACTTCGATGAGCAGTTCTTC
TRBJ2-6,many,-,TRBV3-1,CASSLPGSSHSGANVLTF,TGTGCCAGCAGCCTTCCGGGATCCTCACACTCTGGGGCCAACGTCCTGACTTTC
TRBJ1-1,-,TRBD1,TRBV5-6,CASSRDGQALNTEAFF,TGTGCCAGCAGCCGAGATGGACAGGCCCTGAACACTGAAGCTTTCTTT
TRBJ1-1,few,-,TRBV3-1,CASSQERSANMNTEAFF,TGTGCCAGCAGCCAAGAAAGGTCAGCTAACATGAACACTGAAGCTTTCTTT
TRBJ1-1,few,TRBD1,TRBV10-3,CAIRKTGGSTEAFF,TGTGCCATCAGGAAAACAGGGGGCTCCACTGAAGCTTTCTTT
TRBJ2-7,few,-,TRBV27,CASSLYPREDYEQYF,TGTGCCAGCAGTTTATATCCCCGGGAAGACTACGAGCAGTACTTC
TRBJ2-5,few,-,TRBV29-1,CSVGQETQYF,TGCAGCGTGGGGCAGGAGACCCAGTACTTC
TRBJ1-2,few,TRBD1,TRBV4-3,CASSQEEGQFYGYTF,TGCGCCAGCAGCCAAGAAGAGGGACAGTTCTATGGCTACACCTTC
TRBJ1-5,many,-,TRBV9,CASSVWGNQPQHF,TGTGCCAGCAGCGTGTGGGGGAATCAGCCCCAGCATTTT
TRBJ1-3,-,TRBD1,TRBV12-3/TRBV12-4,CASSLRQGATGNTIYF,TGTGCCAGCAGTCTACGACAGGGGGCGACTGGAAACACCATATATTTT
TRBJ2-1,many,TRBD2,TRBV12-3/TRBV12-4,CASSSRLAGAIKEQFF,TGTGCCAGCAGTTCTCGACTAGCGGGGGCCATAAAGGAGCAGTTCTTC
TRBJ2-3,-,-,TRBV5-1,CASSLATSGDTQYF,TGCGCCAGCAGCTTGGCTACCAGCGGAGATACGCAGTATTTT
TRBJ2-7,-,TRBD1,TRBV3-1,CASSQLPGQGAREQYF,TGTGCCAGCAGCCAACTTCCGGGACAGGGGGCGCGTGAGCAGTACTTC
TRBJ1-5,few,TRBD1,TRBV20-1,CSARTGTGDWPQHF,TGCAGTGCTAGAACCGGGACAGGGGACTGGCCCCAGCATTTT
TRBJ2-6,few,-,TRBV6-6,CASKDRPSSGANVLTF,TGTGCCAGCAAGGACCGCCCTAGCTCTGGGGCCAACGTCCTGACTTTC
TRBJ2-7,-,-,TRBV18,CASSPPAHRVVKEQYF,TGTGCCAGCTCACCACCTGCTCACAGGGTGGTGAAAGAGCAGTACTTC
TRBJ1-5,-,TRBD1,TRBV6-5,CASSPMGQGNQPQHF,TGTGCCAGCAGCCCAATGGGACAGGGAAATCAGCCCCAGCATTTT
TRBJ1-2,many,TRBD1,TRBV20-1,CSAPRTGGNYGYTF,TGCAGTGCACCCCGGACAGGGGGCAACTATGGCTACACCTTC
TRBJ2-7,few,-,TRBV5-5,CASSFFSGGEQYF,TGTGCCAGCAGCTTTTTTTCGGGTGGCGAGCAGTACTTC
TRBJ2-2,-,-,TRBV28,CASRLGGHGTGELFF,TGTGCCAGCCGTCTAGGGGGGCATGGGACCGGGGAGCTGTTTTTT
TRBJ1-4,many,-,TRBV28,CASSPFWAGRKLFF,TGTGCCAGCAGCCCATTTTGGGCGGGGAGAAAACTGTTTTTT
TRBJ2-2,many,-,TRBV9,CASSVKEGLNTGELFF,TGTGCCAGCAGCGTAAAGGAGGGGCTGAACACCGGGGAGCTGTTTTTT
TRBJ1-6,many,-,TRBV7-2,CASSSPPHSPLHF,TGTGCCAGCAGCTCCCCCCCGCACTCACCCCTCCACTTT
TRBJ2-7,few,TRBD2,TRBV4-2,CASSETSGQISYEQYF,TGTGCCAGCAGCGAAACTAGCGGCCAGATCTCCTACGAGCAGTACTTC
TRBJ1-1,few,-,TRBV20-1,CSGRRFTEAFF,TGCAGCGGGAGGAGATTCACTGAAGCTTTCTTT
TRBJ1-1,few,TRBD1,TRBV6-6,CASSVRQGMNTEAFF,TGTGCCAGCAGTGTCCGACAGGGGATGAACACTGAAGCTTTCTTT
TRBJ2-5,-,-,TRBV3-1,CASSQDALLGTQYF,TGTGCCAGCAGCCAAGATGCACTATTGGGGACCCAGTACTTC
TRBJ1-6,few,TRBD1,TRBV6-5,CASKGTGSNSYNSPLHF,TGTGCCAGCAAGGGGACAGGGTCCAACTCCTATAATTCACCCCTCCACTTT
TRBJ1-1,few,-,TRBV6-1,CASSNSLGGTEAFF,TGTGCCAGCAGTAATTCTCTTGGGGGAACTGAAGCTTTCTTT
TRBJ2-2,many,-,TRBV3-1,CASSPHNTGELFF,TGTGCCAGCAGCCCACATAACACCGGGGAGCTGTTTTTT
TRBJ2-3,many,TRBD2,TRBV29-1,CSVAGGSTDTQYF,TGCAGCGTAGCGGGGGGCAGCACAGATACGCAGTATTTT
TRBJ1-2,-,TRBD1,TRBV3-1,CASSKRKGQGVSGYTF,TGTGCCAGCAGCAAGCGGAAGGGACAGGGGGTGAGTGGCTACACCTTC
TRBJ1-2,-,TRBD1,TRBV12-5,CASGLDRTGPFYGYTF,TGTGCTAGTGGTTTAGACCGGACAGGGCCTTTCTATGGCTACACCTTC
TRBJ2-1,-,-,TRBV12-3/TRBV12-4,CASSLSPGSSYNEQFF,TGTGCCAGCAGTTTATCCCCAGGGAGCTCCTACAATGAGCAGTTCTTC
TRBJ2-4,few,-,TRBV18,CASSPPASAKNIQYF,TGTGCCAGCTCACCTCCCGCCTCAGCCAAAAACATTCAGTACTTC
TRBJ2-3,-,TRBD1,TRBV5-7,CASSHILRGRSSESTDTQYF,TGTGCCAGCAGCCACATATTGAGGGGGCGAAGTAGCGAGAGCACAGATACGCAGTATTTT
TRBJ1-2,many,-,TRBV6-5,CASSYSGRDYGYTF,TGTGCCAGCAGTTACTCTGGCAGGGACTATGGCTACACCTTC
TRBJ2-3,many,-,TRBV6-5,CASRLAHTDTQYF,TGTGCCAGCAGACTAGCCCACACAGATACGCAGTATTTT
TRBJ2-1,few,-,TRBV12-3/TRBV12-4,CASSEGSSYNEQFF,TGTGCCAGCAGTGAGGGGAGCTCCTACAATGAGCAGTTCTTC
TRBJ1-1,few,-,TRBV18,CASSQLGVEAFF,TGTGCCAGCTCACAATTGGGGGTTGAAGCTTTCTTT
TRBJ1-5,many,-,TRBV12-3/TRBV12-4,CASSWRDQPQHF,TGTGCCAGCAGCTGGAGAGATCAGCCCCAGCATTTT
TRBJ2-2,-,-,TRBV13,CASSLAVNLENTGELFF,TGTGCCAGCAGCTTAGCCGTTAACCTAGAGAACACCGGGGAGCTGTTTTTT